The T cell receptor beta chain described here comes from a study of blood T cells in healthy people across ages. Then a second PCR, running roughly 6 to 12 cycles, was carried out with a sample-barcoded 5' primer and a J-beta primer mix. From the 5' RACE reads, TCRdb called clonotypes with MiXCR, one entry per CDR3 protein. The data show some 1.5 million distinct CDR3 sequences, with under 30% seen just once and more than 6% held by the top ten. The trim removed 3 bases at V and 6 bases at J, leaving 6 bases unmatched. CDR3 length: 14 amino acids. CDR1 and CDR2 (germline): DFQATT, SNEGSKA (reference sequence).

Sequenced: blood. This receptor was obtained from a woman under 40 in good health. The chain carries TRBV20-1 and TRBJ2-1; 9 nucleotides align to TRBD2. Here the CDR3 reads CSASSSGGCNEQFF. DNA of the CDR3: TGCAGTGCTAGCTCCAGCGGGGGGTGCAATGAGCAGTTCTTC.